In its sample, the clone carrying this T cell receptor beta chain was seen once. Its cognate antigen is unknown. These data belong to a study of radiation and T cells in renal cell carcinoma. The time point: blood 2 weeks post-SBRT. The sample's treatment: 15 Gy SBRT to primary tumor, nephrectomy 4 weeks later. Study observations and caveats: Without pretreatment biopsies, baseline tumor clonotype presence was undetermined. From baseline, blood top tumor clonotypes peaked at 2 weeks post-radiation.

Clones were read by immunoSEQ multiplex PCR, and TCRdb kept only the in-frame ones, dropping some. The data show some 76,000 clones, more than 75% seen once. Per germline, CDR1 WNHNN and CDR2 SYGVQD (reference sequence). The V gene lost 3 bases and the J gene lost 5 bases, with 6 bases spanning the gap. CDR3 size: 12 residues. This chain joins TRBV10-1 and TRBJ2-3; D gene ambiguous. Specimen: blood, collected from a patient whose treatment included radiotherapy and nephrectomy. This receptor was taken from a man aged 60 to 75 with renal cell carcinoma. The CDR3 here is CASSEFGDTQYF. In DNA form, the CDR3 reads TGCGCCAGCAGTGAATTTGGAGATACGCAGTATTTT.